Listed below are T cell receptor beta chains from one sample, sequenced in a study of blood T cell repertoires in COVID-19. The method was immunoSEQ multiplex PCR; TCRdb's version includes in-frame clones alone and lacks a portion of them. This sample has about 100,000 clones, with about 91% found just once. Sequencing input: peripheral blood. The receptor set was obtained from a human donor in a cohort sampled during active COVID-19. The CDR3 runs from the conserved cysteine through the conserved F or W. A D gene is named only where the DNA matches it firmly. Only part of the rows carry a size: once, few, many, or a class if the clone is expanded.

>NA|TRBV7-8|TRBD2|TRBJ2-7|17
TGTGCCAGCAGCCTACTGAAAAGTAGCGGGACAATCTACGAGCAGTACTTC
CASSLLKSSGTIYEQYF
>NA|TRBV5-1|TRBD1|TRBJ1-2|14
TGCGCCAGCAGGGTTGGGACAGCTAACTATGGCTACACCTTC
CASRVGTANYGYTF
>many|TRBV19|NA|TRBJ2-1|12
TGTGCCAGTAGTAGTAGAGGCGGGGCCCAGTTCTTC
CASSSRGGAQFF
>NA|TRBV12-5|NA|TRBJ2-7|15
TGTGCTAGTGCCCGGGGGGCTAGCGGATCCTACGAGCAGTACTTC
CASARGASGSYEQYF
>NA|TRBV29-1|TRBD2|TRBJ2-1|18
TGCAGCGTTGAAGATCCGGGGACTAGCGGGGTGACCTACAATGAGCAGTTCTTC
CSVEDPGTSGVTYNEQFF
>once|TRBV18|NA|TRBJ2-2|15
TGTGCCAGCTCAGGCGGACAGCTGAACACCGGGGAGCTGTTTTTT
CASSGGQLNTGELFF
>NA|TRBV5-6|NA|TRBJ1-5|16
TGTGCCAGCAGCGCCGCCGCAGGGCCCCAAGATCAGCCCCAGCATTTT
CASSAAAGPQDQPQHF
>NA|TRBV29-1|NA|TRBJ1-1|13
TGCAGCGTTGAAGTGGGGGGGAACACTGAAGCTTTCTTT
CSVEVGGNTEAFF
>NA|TRBV27|NA|TRBJ1-6|12
TGTGCCAGCTCCACAGGCAATTCACCCCTCCACTTT
CASSTGNSPLHF
>NA|TRBV7-8|NA|TRBJ1-1|14
TGTGCCAGCAGCCCAGGGCTTACGGGCACTGAAGCTTTCTTT
CASSPGLTGTEAFF
>NA|TRBV5-1|NA|TRBJ1-2|16
TGCGCCAGCAGCTTTCGGGGGGCGGACCTTTCAGGCGGCTACACCTTC
CASSFRGADLSGGYTF
>few|TRBV7-8|NA|TRBJ1-2|15
TGTGCCAGCAGCTTAAGTCGACGGGAGTTCAAGGGCTACACCTTC
CASSLSRREFKGYTF
>NA|TRBV20-1|NA|TRBJ1-2|11
TGCAGTGCACCGCGGGGGTCTGGCTACACCTTC
CSAPRGSGYTF
>NA|TRBV14|TRBD2|TRBJ2-1|16
TGTGCCAGCAGCCACGCTAGCGGGAGGGCCTCAGGTGAGCAGTTCTTC
CASSHASGRASGEQFF
>NA|TRBV4-3|TRBD2|TRBJ2-1|19
TGCGCCAGCAGCCAGGGGGGGTCAAGCGGCCTATTGGATAGGTTTGAGCAGTTCTTC
CASSQGGSSGLLDRFEQFF
>NA|TRBV2|NA|TRBJ1-5|13
TGTGCCAGCAGGGGCAGGAGCAATCAGCCCCAGCATTTT
CASRGRSNQPQHF
>NA|TRBV7-5|NA|TRBJ2-1|21
TGTGTCAGAAGCTTAACCCAACTAGCGGGTTCCCAACCCCTACGTGCCAATGAGCAGTTCTTC
CVRSLTQLAGSQPLRANEQFF
>once|TRBV19|NA|TRBJ2-7|16
TGTGCCAGTAGTATCCGGTCCGGGTTAAAGGTCTACGAGCAGTACTTC
CASSIRSGLKVYEQYF
>NA|TRBV29-1|NA|TRBJ2-5|14
TGCAGCGTTGAGCCCGCAGGGTTGGGAGAGACCCAGTACTTC
CSVEPAGLGETQYF
>NA|TRBV6-1|NA|TRBJ1-2|13
TGTGCCAGCAGTGAAGCGTTTAGAGCTGGCTACACCTTC
CASSEAFRAGYTF
>NA|TRBV11-3|NA|TRBJ2-1|14
TGTGCCAGCAGCTTAGGACTGCCGTCGGATGAGCAGTTCTTC
CASSLGLPSDEQFF
>once|TRBV23-1|NA|TRBJ2-3|15
TGCGCCTCCACTAGTGTAGGGCAACACTTAGATACGCAGTATTTT
CASTSVGQHLDTQYF
>NA|TRBV6-1|NA|TRBJ1-5|13
TGTGCCAGCAGTGAAGCGCGACTTCAGCCCCAGCATTTT
CASSEARLQPQHF
>NA|TRBV19|TRBD1|TRBJ2-7|17
TGTGCCAGTAGTAAATATTCGGGGCAGGGGGCACGCTACGAGCAGTACTTC
CASSKYSGQGARYEQYF
>NA|TRBV4-2|NA|TRBJ2-1|15
TGTGCCAGCAGCCCTAATTCGGGCTCCTACAATGAGCAGTTCTTC
CASSPNSGSYNEQFF
>NA|TRBV12-3/TRBV12-4|TRBD1|TRBJ2-5|12
TGTGCCAGCAGAACAGGGGGGGAGACCCAGTACTTC
CASRTGGETQYF
>NA|TRBV20-1|NA|TRBJ2-3|15
TGCAGTGCTAGTGATCGGCTAGAAGAGACAGATACGCAGTATTTT
CSASDRLEETDTQYF
>NA|TRBV29-1|NA|TRBJ1-2|11
TGCAGCGTTCTAGTAAGCTATGGCTACACCTTC
CSVLVSYGYTF
>NA|TRBV5-1|TRBD2|TRBJ2-1|18
TGCGCCAGCAGCCCCGCCGGGACTAGCGGGAGTAAGTACAATGAGCAGTTCTTC
CASSPAGTSGSKYNEQFF
>NA|TRBV5-1|TRBD1|TRBJ1-1|15
TGCGCCAGCAGCCTGAGAGGAGACAGGGCTGCTGAAGCTTTCTTT
CASSLRGDRAAEAFF
>NA|TRBV9|TRBD2|TRBJ2-7|17
TGTGCCAGCAGCGGGGAGGTAGCGGGAGCCTCAAGGTACGAGCAGTACTTC
CASSGEVAGASRYEQYF
>NA|TRBV6-6|NA|TRBJ2-7|16
TGTGCCAGCAGTTACTTGGGGGGTAGAACCTCCTACGAGCAGTACTTC
CASSYLGGRTSYEQYF
>once|TRBV7-2|NA|TRBJ1-3|13
TGTGCCAGCAGCTCTGGCCCCGGAAACACCATATATTTT
CASSSGPGNTIYF
>once|TRBV28|TRBD2|TRBJ2-7|14
TGTGCCAGCACCATGACTAGCTCCTTCCCTTCCGAGTACTTC
CASTMTSSFPSEYF
>NA|TRBV2|NA|TRBJ2-1|15
TGTGCCAGCAGGGCCGACTTAAGCTCCTACAATGAGCAGTTCTTC
CASRADLSSYNEQFF
>NA|TRBV2|TRBD2|TRBJ2-3|18
TGTGCCAGCAGTGAACGTCGTCCGGTAGCGGGAGTGGGAGATACGCAGTATTTT
CASSERRPVAGVGDTQYF
>NA|TRBV4-3|TRBD1|TRBJ2-2|17
TGCGCCAGCAGCCAGTTTACCGGGACAGGGAACACCGGGGAGCTGTTTTTT
CASSQFTGTGNTGELFF
>NA|TRBV18|TRBD1|TRBJ2-3|15
TGTGCCAGCTCACCACAAACAGGGGGTACAGATACGCAGTATTTT
CASSPQTGGTDTQYF
>NA|TRBV6-1|NA|TRBJ2-7|11
TGTGCCAGCAGTGATTATGATAACCGGGACTTC
CASSDYDNRDF
>NA|TRBV5-5|TRBD1|TRBJ1-5|14
TGTGCCAGCAGCTTGGGACAGGGTTATCAGCCCCAGCATTTT
CASSLGQGYQPQHF
>NA|TRBV10-3|TRBD2|TRBJ2-1|15
TGTGCCATCAGTGATCGACTAGCGGTAGACAATGAGCAGTTCTTC
CAISDRLAVDNEQFF
>NA|TRBV29-1|NA|TRBJ1-5|13
TGCAGCGTTGACGAGGGAACAAATCAGCCCCAGCATTTT
CSVDEGTNQPQHF
>few|TRBV7-4|TRBD1|TRBJ2-7|15
TGTGCCAGCAGCTTATGGGACAGAGTATCCTACGAGCAGTACTTC
CASSLWDRVSYEQYF
>NA|TRBV7-3|NA|TRBJ2-5|15
TGTGCCAGCAGCTTAGGGCAGGGTCGGTCAGAGACCCAGTACTTC
CASSLGQGRSETQYF
>NA|TRBV18|NA|TRBJ2-5|16
TGTGCCAGCTCACCGGTAGTAGTAGGAGGGAAAGAGACCCAGTACTTC
CASSPVVVGGKETQYF
>NA|TRBV24-1|TRBD2|TRBJ2-1|15
TGTGCCACCAGTGTTGGGACTAGCAGGAGGAATGAGCAGTTCTTC
CATSVGTSRRNEQFF
>NA|TRBV12-3/TRBV12-4|TRBD1|TRBJ1-5|12
TGTGCCAGCCGGACAGGGGAGCAGCCCCAGCATTTT
CASRTGEQPQHF
>NA|TRBV5-6|NA|TRBJ1-2|12
TGTGCCAGCAGCTTGGTGGGAGATGGCTACACCTTC
CASSLVGDGYTF
>NA|TRBV5-1|NA|TRBJ1-3|16
TGCGCCAGCAGCTTGGGACAGGCCCTCTCTGGAAACACCATATATTTT
CASSLGQALSGNTIYF
>NA|TRBV29-1|NA|TRBJ2-1|14
TGCAGCGTTGGTCAGGGTCTCTCCTACAATGAGCAGTTCTTC
CSVGQGLSYNEQFF
>NA|TRBV5-6|NA|TRBJ2-5|15
TGTGCCAGCAGCGCCTACGGGACACGACAAGAGACCCAGTACTTC
CASSAYGTRQETQYF
>NA|TRBV5-6|NA|TRBJ2-3|14
TGTGCCAGCAGGCCGAGGCGGGTTTTAGATACGCAGTATTTT
CASRPRRVLDTQYF
>NA|TRBV20-1|NA|TRBJ1-2|11
TGCAGTACCAGGGAAAACTATGGCTACACCTTC
CSTRENYGYTF
>once|TRBV18|NA|TRBJ2-7|14
TGTGCCACCTCTAAGGGGTGGAGCTCCTACGAGCAGTACTTC
CATSKGWSSYEQYF
>NA|TRBV18|TRBD2|TRBJ2-7|15
TGTGCCAGCTCACCGTCACTAGCGGGAGTGCACGAGCAGTACTTC
CASSPSLAGVHEQYF
>NA|TRBV19|NA|TRBJ1-2|13
TGTGCCAGTAGCCCTATGCATAACTATGGCTACACCTTC
CASSPMHNYGYTF
>NA|TRBV10-3|NA|TRBJ1-3|14
TGTGCCACTGCGAACAGTGGCTCTGGAAACACCATATATTTT
CATANSGSGNTIYF
>NA|TRBV25-1|TRBD1|TRBJ1-2|14
TGTGCCAGCAGTGAACCCCACAGGGGGGAAGGCTACACCTTC
CASSEPHRGEGYTF